This TCR beta chain was found in a study of patients and donors after allogeneic stem cell transplantation. The sample holds a few counts of this clonotype. Via MiXCR, TCRdb re-called the RT-PCR reads, giving one row per CDR3 protein. Here the sample spans about 410,000 distinct CDR3 sequences, 15% to 20% being singletons. Trimming removed 2 bases at V and 5 bases at J, with 13 bases between. The germline CDR1 and CDR2 sequences are MNHEY and SVGAGI. The CDR3 is 14 residues long. This receptor was identified in a human donor who was either an allogeneic HSCT recipient or a stem cell or donor lymphocyte infusion donor (not recorded which). It is not recorded whose cells these are; they may come from a transplant donor. This chain uses TRBV6-5 with TRBJ2-7, with D perhaps TRBD1 (6 bases). Sequenced material: blood, either unsorted or a sorted T cell fraction (not recorded which). The chain's CDR3 is CASSYRPRGDEQYF. CDR3 nucleotides: TGTGCCAGCAGTTACCGACCCAGGGGAGACGAGCAGTACTTC.